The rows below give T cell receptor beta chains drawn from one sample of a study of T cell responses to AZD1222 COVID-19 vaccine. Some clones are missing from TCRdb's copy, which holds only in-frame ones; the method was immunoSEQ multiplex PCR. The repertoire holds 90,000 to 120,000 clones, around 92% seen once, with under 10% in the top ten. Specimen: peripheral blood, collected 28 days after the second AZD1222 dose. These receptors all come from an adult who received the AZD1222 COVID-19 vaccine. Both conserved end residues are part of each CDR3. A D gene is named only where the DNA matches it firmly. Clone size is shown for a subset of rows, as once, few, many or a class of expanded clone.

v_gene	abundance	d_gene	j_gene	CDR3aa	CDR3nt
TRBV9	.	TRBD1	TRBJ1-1	CASSLQGSGTEAFF	TGTGCCAGCAGCCTACAGGGGTCGGGAACTGAAGCTTTCTTT
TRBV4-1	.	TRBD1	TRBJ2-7	CASSRHRDRGRSSSYEQYF	TGCGCCAGCAGCCGACACCGGGACAGGGGGCGATCAAGCTCCTACGAGCAGTACTTC
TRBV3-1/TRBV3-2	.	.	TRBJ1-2	CASGRRGYGYTF	TGTGCCAGCGGCAGGAGGGGCTATGGCTACACCTTC
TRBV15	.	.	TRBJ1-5	CATSRDPGNQPQHF	TGTGCCACCAGCAGAGATCCAGGCAATCAGCCCCAGCATTTT
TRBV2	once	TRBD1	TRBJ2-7	CASSERQGVYYEQYF	TGTGCCAGCAGTGAAAGACAGGGGGTGTACTACGAGCAGTACTTC
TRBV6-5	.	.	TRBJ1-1	CASSYSTGNTEAFF	TGTGCCAGCAGTTACTCGACCGGTAACACTGAAGCTTTCTTT
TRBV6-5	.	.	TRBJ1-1	CASSSRGSLNTEAFF	TGTGCCAGCAGTTCTCGGGGAAGTTTAAACACTGAAGCTTTCTTT
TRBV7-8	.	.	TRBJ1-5	CASSFYREGNQPQHF	TGTGCCAGCAGCTTTTACAGGGAGGGCAATCAGCCCCAGCATTTT
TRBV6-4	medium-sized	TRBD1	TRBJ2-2	CASSATGADTGELFF	TGTGCCAGCAGCGCTACAGGGGCCGACACCGGGGAGCTGTTTTTT
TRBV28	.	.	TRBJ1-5	CASSLGGGLHQPQHF	TGTGCCAGCAGTTTAGGGGGGGGTCTCCATCAGCCCCAGCATTTT
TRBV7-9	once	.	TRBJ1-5	CASSFGTQGRNQPQHF	TGTGCCAGCAGCTTCGGAACCCAAGGACGCAATCAGCCCCAGCATTTT
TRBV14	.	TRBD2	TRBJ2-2	CASSSALAGGPWLFF	TGTGCCAGCAGCTCGGCCTTAGCGGGAGGGCCATGGCTGTTTTTT